What follows are 21 T cell receptor beta chains derived from one specimen sequenced in a study of memory CD4+ T cells and cytomegalovirus serostatus. The assay was immunoSEQ multiplex PCR, and TCRdb's table has in-frame clones only and misses some. In the table there are roughly 40,000 clones, about 73% of which are singletons. Single viable CD3+CD4+CD8-CD45RO+ cells were sorted as the memory CD4+ T cells. The sample consisted of memory CD4+ T cells from blood. The origin of the receptors is an adult in good health and CMV-seronegative.

This clone appeared a single time. V and J are TRBV18 and TRBJ1-1; possible D gene TRBD1, 5 bases. The germline V gene has CDR1 KGHSH and CDR2 LQKENI. V lost 3 bases and J 11 bases, leaving 16 bases between the germline ends. This CDR3 is 13 amino acids long. DNA of the CDR3: TGTGCCAGCTCACCCGGGACTCCTGGGGGGGCTTTCTTT. As protein: CASSPGTPGGAFF. The entire variable domain, with the rest obtained from reference TRBV18 and TRBJ1-1, is as follows: NAGVMQNPRHLVRRRGQEARLRCSPMKGHSHVYWYRQLPEEGLKFMVYLQKENIIDESGMPKERFSAEFPKEGPSILRIQQVVRGDSAAYFCASSPGTPGGAFFGQGTRLTVV.

CDR3 sequence (DNA): TGTGCCAGCAGCCTTGGGGGAGGGGGCGTGAATCAGCCCCAGCATTTT. Translation gives CASSLGGGGVNQPQHF. J is TRBJ1-5 and V is TRBV5-4, with TRBD1 matching 7 bases. This CDR3 spans 16 amino acids. In germline, CDR1 is SGHNT, CDR2 YYREEE (reference sequence). The V gene end was trimmed by 4 bases and the J gene end by 4 bases; junction bases not matched to a gene: 11.

The V and J genes are TRBV4-1 and TRBJ1-2; D is unresolved. Per germline, CDR1 MGHRA and CDR2 YSYEKL. Trimming pared 1 base from V and 4 bases from J, leaving 7 bases between. This CDR3 is 13 amino acids long. This CDR3 reads CASSQGSLYGYTF. As DNA, the CDR3 is TGCGCCAGCAGCCAAGGGAGTCTCTATGGCTACACCTTC.

The chain is built from TRBV5-1 and TRBJ2-3, with D hard to call. V lost 7 bases, J lost 1 base, and 10 bases lay in between. CDR1 is SGHRS, CDR2 YFSETQ, per germline. The CDR3 length is 13 residues. DNA for the CDR3: TGCGCCAGCGCCGGACGGCGCACAGATACGCAGTATTTT. Encoded protein: CASAGRRTDTQYF.

The chain joins TRBV15 to TRBJ2-7, with D maybe TRBD2 (6 bases). The germline V and J ends were trimmed by 4 bases and 3 bases, with 19 bases remaining between them. From germline, CDR1 is LNHNV and CDR2 YYDKDF (reference sequence). The CDR3 is made up of 16 amino acids. The CDR3 region has the DNA TGTGCCACCAGCACCCGGCGTCGTGCGGGACTCTACGAGCAGTACTTC. Protein product: CATSTRRRAGLYEQYF.

In DNA, the CDR3 is TGTGCCAGCAGCACCCCCGGTGGGAACACTGAAGCTTTCTTT. Translating gives CASSTPGGNTEAFF. This chain uses TRBV5-4 with TRBJ1-1; D is undetermined. The V gene's germline CDR1 is SGHNT and CDR2 YYREEE (reference sequence). The CDR3 extends over 14 amino acids. V lost 4 bases, J lost 1 base, and 11 bases lay in between.

CDR3 DNA sequence: TGCGCCAGCAGCTTGGCGCAGGGCGGTGCCGGGGAGCTGTTTTTT. This codes for CASSLAQGGAGELFF. The J gene is TRBJ2-2, the V gene TRBV5-1, with D perhaps TRBD1 (5 bases). The V end lost 0 bases, the J end lost 6 bases, and 12 bases lay between the germline ends. CDR3 size: 15 residues. Germline CDR1 and CDR2: SGHRS and YFSETQ. Full variable domain (remainder filled in from reference TRBV5-1 and TRBJ2-2): KAGVTQTPRYLIKTRGQQVTLSCSPISGHRSVSWYQQTPGQGLQFLFEYFSETQRNKGNFPGRFSGRQFSNSRSEMNVSTLELGDSALYLCASSLAQGGAGELFFGEGSRLTVL.

This chain connects TRBV6-6 to TRBJ2-3; TRBD1 aligns across 12 bases. The CDR3 has 15 amino acids. CDR1 and CDR2 from the germline V gene are MNHNY and SVGAGI (reference sequence). Losses at the gene ends were 5 bases for V and 7 bases for J; bases not matched to a gene: 7. DNA of the CDR3: TGTGCCAGCAGTACCGGGACAGGGGGCAAGTATACGCAGTATTTT. Encoded protein: CASSTGTGGKYTQYF.

The chain is built from TRBV5-1 and TRBJ2-5; D is possibly TRBD1 (6 bases). V lost 0 bases to trimming and J lost 5 bases, with 11 bases between them. The CDR3 runs to 14 residues. Per the germline V gene, CDR1 is SGHRS and CDR2 is YFSETQ. This CDR3 is CASSLGQVMETQYF. CDR3 nucleotide sequence: TGCGCCAGCAGCTTGGGACAGGTGATGGAGACCCAGTACTTC.

This chain connects TRBV7-3 to TRBJ2-5; 15 nucleotides match TRBD2. The junction had 4 bases not matched to a gene; V was cut back by 5 bases and J by 0 bases. This CDR3 is 17 amino acids long. The germline gives CDR1 SGHTA, CDR2 FQGTGA. CDR3 sequence: CASSPGLAGGYQETQYF. The DNA of the CDR3 is TGTGCCAGCAGCCCCGGACTAGCGGGGGGGTACCAAGAGACCCAGTACTTC.

The J gene is TRBJ1-1, the V gene TRBV5-6; 7 bases match TRBD1. The CDR3 is 14 amino acids. V lost 6 bases, J lost 4 bases, and 9 bases stayed unmatched. Per the germline V gene, CDR1 is SGHDT and CDR2 is YYEEEE. The CDR3 nucleotides read TGTGCCAGCACCTTAAGTGACAGGGTCACTGAAGCTTTCTTT. Encoded protein: CASTLSDRVTEAFF.

The chain joins TRBV7-8 to TRBJ1-1; the D is unclear. Germline V CDR1 and CDR2: SGHVS, FQNEAQ. This CDR3 comprises 16 residues. V shed 4 bases and J shed 0 bases, with 15 bases lying between them. In DNA, the CDR3 is TGTGCCAGCAGCTCTGGAGGGTATGGGATGAACACTGAAGCTTTCTTT. Protein: CASSSGGYGMNTEAFF. Full variable domain (missing parts from reference TRBV7-8 and TRBJ1-1): GAGVSQSPRYKVAKRGQDVALRCDPISGHVSLFWYQQALGQGPEFLTYFQNEAQLDKSGLPSDRFFAERPEGSVSTLKIQRTQQEDSAVYLCASSSGGYGMNTEAFFGQGTRLTVV.

The rearrangement links TRBV18 to TRBJ1-3; no firm D call. The CDR3 runs to 16 residues. CDR1 and CDR2 (germline): KGHSH, LQKENI. V was clipped by 6 bases and J by 0 bases, with 15 bases between them. The CDR3 DNA reads as TGTGCCAGCTCCCCGAATCATGAGCACTCTGGAAACACCATATATTTT. Protein product: CASSPNHEHSGNTIYF.

The chain carries TRBV7-3 and TRBJ2-1, with D tentatively TRBD1 (6 bases). The CDR3 is 15 residues long. With 2 bases removed from V and 2 bases from J, the gap between germline ends came to 10 bases. Germline CDR1 is SGHTA and CDR2 is FQGTGA. The CDR3 DNA sequence: TGTGCCAGCAGCTTATCACAGGGAACCTACAATGAGCAGTTCTTC. The encoded protein is CASSLSQGTYNEQFF. Variable domain in full (rest from reference TRBV7-3 and TRBJ2-1): GAGVSQTPSNKVTEKGKYVELRCDPISGHTALYWYRQSLGQGPEFLIYFQGTGAADDSGLPNDRFFAVRPEGSVSTLKIQRTERGDSAVYLCASSLSQGTYNEQFFGPGTRLTVL.

Written as DNA, the CDR3 is TGTGCCAGCAGCCTCCATTCAACGGGGAAGCCCCAGCATTTT. Translation gives CASSLHSTGKPQHF. The J gene is TRBJ1-5, the V gene TRBV7-8, with D unclear. CDR3 size: 14 residues. V gave up 5 bases and J gave up 8 bases, with 16 bases separating them. The V gene's germline CDR1 is SGHVS and CDR2 FQNEAQ.

The chain carries TRBV6-1 and TRBJ1-5; tentative D call: TRBD1 (6 bases). The ends were cut back, 0 bases at V and 4 bases at J, with 16 bases in the middle. This CDR3 has 17 residues. The germline CDR1 and CDR2 sequences are MNHNS and SASEGT. Here the CDR3 reads CASSEAWGTSLNQPQHF. The CDR3 DNA sequence: TGTGCCAGCAGTGAAGCGTGGGGGACATCTCTTAATCAGCCCCAGCATTTT.

V is TRBV10-1 and J is TRBJ2-3, with 7 bases identical to TRBD2. Germline V gene lookup returns CDR1 WNHNN and CDR2 SYGVQD (reference sequence). The length of the CDR3 is 15 residues. J gave up 1 base and V 3 bases, and 4 bases lay outside the gene matches. In DNA form, the CDR3 reads TGCGCCAGCAGTGATCAGCGGGGAGGCACAGATACGCAGTATTTT. Translation: CASSDQRGGTDTQYF.

The chain links TRBV19 to TRBJ1-2; 9 positions match TRBD1. The CDR3 totals 14 residues. V shed 7 bases and J 4 bases; nucleotides not matched to a gene: 7. Germline CDR1 is LNHDA and CDR2 is SQIVND (reference sequence). This CDR3 reads CASKFGQGLYGYTF. In DNA form, the CDR3 reads TGTGCCAGTAAATTTGGACAGGGGCTCTATGGCTACACCTTC.

J is TRBJ1-6 and V is TRBV9; D unresolved. The germline gives CDR1 SGDLS, CDR2 YYNGEE. The CDR3 spans 23 residues. Trimming stripped 2 bases from V and 3 bases from J, with 33 bases between. The CDR3 nucleotides read TGTGCCAGCAGCGTTAGATCCCAAGTAGAAAGAGAAGGACCGAAAAGCTATAATTCACCCCTCCACTTT. Encoded protein: CASSVRSQVEREGPKSYNSPLHF.

This clone was seen a single time. The rearrangement joins TRBV5-4 to TRBJ2-6; D unclear. V was pared by 0 bases and J by 0 bases, with 1 base between. The CDR3 length is 14 residues. Germline CDR1 is SGHNT and CDR2 is YYREEE (reference sequence). CDR3 coding DNA: TGTGCCAGCAGCTTGGACTCTGGGGCCAACGTCCTGACTTTC. Protein: CASSLDSGANVLTF.

The chain employs TRBV9 and TRBJ1-6; tentatively, D is TRBD1 (6 bases). V was cut by 0 bases and J by 14 bases, with 18 bases left in between. The CDR3 has 15 residues. Germline V gene data show CDR1 as SGDLS and CDR2 as YYNGEE. The CDR3, as DNA: TGTGCCAGCAGCGTAGCTGGGGGCCCTAGAGAGACCCTCCACTTT. Amino acids: CASSVAGGPRETLHF. Supplemented by reference TRBV9 and TRBJ1-6, the full variable domain reads DSGVTQTPKHLITATGQRVTLRCSPRSGDLSVYWYQQSLDQGLQFLIQYYNGEERAKGNILERFSAQQFPDLHSELNLSSLELGDSALYFCASSVAGGPRETLHFGNGTRLTVT.